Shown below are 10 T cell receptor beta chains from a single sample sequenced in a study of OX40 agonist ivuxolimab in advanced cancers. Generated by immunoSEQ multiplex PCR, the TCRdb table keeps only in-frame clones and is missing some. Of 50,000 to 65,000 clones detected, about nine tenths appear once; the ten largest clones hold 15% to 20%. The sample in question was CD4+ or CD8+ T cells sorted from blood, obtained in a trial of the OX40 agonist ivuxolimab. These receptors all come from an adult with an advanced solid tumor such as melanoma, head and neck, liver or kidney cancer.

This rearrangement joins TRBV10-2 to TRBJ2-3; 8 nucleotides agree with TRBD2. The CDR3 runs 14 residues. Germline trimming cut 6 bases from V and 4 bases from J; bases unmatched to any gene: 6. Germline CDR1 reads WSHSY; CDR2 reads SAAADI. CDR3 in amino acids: CASSGLAGADTQYF. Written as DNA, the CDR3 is TGCGCCAGCAGCGGACTAGCAGGGGCAGATACGCAGTATTTT.

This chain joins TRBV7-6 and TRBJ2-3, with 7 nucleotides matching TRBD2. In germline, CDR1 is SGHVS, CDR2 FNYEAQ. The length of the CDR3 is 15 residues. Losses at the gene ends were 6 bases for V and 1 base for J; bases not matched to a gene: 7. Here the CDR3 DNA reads TGTGCCAGCAGTCTCCTAGCGGACGGCACAGATACGCAGTATTTT. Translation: CASSLLADGTDTQYF.

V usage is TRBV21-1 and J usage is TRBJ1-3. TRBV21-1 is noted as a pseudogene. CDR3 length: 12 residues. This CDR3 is CASSKWGDTIYF. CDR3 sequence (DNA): TGTGCCAGCAGCAAATGGGGGGACACCATATATTTT.

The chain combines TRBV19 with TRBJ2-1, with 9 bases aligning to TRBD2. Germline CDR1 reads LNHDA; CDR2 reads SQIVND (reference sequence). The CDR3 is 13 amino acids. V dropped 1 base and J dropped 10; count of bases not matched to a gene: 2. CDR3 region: CASSIGAGGEQFF. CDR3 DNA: TGTGCCAGTAGTATAGGAGCGGGAGGAGAGCAGTTCTTC.

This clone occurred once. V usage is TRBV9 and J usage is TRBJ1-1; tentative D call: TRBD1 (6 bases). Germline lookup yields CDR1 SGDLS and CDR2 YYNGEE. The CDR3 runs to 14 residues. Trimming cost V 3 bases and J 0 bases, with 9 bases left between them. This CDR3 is CASSAGQMNTEAFF. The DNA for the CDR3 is TGTGCCAGCAGCGCAGGACAGATGAACACTGAAGCTTTCTTT.

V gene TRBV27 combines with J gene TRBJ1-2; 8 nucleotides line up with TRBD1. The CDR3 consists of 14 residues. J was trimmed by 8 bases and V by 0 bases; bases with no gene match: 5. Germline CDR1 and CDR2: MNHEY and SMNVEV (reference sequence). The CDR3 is CASSLSGRGQGYTF. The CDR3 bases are TGTGCCAGCAGTTTATCCGGCAGGGGGCAAGGCTACACCTTC.

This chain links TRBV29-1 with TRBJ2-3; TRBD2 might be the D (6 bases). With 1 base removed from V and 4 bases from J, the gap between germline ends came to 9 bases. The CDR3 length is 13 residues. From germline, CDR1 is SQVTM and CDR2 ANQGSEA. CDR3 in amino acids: CSVEVGRPDTQYF. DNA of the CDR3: TGCAGCGTTGAAGTAGGGAGGCCAGATACGCAGTATTTT.

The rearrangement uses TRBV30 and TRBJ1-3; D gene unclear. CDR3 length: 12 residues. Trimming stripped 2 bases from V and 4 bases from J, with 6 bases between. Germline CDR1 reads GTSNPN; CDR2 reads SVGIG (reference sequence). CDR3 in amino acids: CAWSPLGNTIYF. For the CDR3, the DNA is TGTGCCTGGAGTCCTCTGGGAAACACCATATATTTT.

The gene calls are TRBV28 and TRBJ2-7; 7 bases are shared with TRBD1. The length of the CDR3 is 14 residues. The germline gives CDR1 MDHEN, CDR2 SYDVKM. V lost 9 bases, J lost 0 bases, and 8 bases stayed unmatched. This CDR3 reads CASERDSDSYEQYF. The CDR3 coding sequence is TGTGCCAGTGAGAGGGACAGTGACTCCTACGAGCAGTACTTC.

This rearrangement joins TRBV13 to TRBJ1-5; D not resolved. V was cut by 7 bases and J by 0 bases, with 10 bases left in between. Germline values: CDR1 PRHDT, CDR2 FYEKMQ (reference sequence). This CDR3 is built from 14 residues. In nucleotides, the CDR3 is TGTGCCAGCACTCGGTCTAATAGCAATCAGCCCCAGCATTTT. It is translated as CASTRSNSNQPQHF.